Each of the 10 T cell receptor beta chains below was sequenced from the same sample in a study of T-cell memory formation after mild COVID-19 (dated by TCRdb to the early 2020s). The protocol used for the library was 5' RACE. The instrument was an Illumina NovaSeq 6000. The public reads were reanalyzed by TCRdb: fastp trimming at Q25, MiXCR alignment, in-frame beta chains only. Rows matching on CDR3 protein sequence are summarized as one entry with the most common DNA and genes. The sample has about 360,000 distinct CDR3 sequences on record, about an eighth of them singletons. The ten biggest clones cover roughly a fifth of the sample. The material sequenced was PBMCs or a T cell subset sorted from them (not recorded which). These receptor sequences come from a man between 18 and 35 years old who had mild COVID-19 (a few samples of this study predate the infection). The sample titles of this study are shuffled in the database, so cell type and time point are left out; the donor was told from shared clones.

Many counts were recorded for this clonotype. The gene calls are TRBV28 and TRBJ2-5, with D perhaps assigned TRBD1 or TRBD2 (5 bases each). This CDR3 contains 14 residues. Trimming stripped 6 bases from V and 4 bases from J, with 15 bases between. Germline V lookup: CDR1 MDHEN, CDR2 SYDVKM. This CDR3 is CASSLERGPETQYF. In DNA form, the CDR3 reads TGTGCCAGCAGCCTGGAACGGGGCCCAGAGACCCAGTACTTC.

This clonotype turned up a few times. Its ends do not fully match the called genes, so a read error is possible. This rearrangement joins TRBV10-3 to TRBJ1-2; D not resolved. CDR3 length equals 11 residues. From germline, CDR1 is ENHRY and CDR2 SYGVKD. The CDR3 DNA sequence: TGTGCCATCGGTGACATCTATGGCTACACCTTC. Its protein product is CAIGDIYGYTF.

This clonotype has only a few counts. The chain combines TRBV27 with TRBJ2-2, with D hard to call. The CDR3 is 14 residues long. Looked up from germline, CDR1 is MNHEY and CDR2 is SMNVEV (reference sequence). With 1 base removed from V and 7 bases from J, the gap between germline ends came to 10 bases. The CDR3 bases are TGTGCCAGCAGTTTATTGGGTGGCGACGGGGAGCTGTTTTTT. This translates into CASSLLGGDGELFF.

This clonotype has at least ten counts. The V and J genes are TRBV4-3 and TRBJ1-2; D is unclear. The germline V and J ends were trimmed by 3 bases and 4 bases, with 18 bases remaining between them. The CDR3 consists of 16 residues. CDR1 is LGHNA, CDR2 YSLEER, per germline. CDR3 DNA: TGCGCCAGCAGCCACGCCGAACGACGGGCGGGCTATGGCTACACCTTC. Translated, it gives CASSHAERRAGYGYTF.

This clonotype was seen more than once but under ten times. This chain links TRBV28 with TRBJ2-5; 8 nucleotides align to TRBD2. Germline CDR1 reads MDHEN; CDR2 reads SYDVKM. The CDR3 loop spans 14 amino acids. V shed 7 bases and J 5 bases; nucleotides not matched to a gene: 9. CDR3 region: CASTPGGLRETQYF. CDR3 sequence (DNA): TGTGCCAGCACCCCGGGAGGGCTAAGGGAGACCCAGTACTTC.

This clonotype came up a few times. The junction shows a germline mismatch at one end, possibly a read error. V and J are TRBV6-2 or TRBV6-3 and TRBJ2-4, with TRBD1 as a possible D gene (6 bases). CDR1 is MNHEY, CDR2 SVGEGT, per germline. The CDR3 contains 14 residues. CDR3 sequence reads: CASSPLAARTVVDF. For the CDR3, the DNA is TGTGCCAGCAGCCCCCTGGCTGCTCGGACAGTGGTGGACTTC.

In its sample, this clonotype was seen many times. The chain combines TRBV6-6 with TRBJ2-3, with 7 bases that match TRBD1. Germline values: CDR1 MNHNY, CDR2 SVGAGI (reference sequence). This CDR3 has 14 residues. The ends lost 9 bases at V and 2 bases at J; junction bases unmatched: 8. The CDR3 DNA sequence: TGTGCCAGTCGACAGGGATTCATCACAGATACGCAGTATTTT. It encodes CASRQGFITDTQYF.

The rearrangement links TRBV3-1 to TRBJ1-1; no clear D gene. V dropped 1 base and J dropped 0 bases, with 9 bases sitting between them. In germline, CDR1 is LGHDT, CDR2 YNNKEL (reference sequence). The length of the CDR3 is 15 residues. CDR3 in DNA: TGTGCCAGCAGCCAAGTCGCGAACCTGAACACTGAAGCTTTCTTT. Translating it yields CASSQVANLNTEAFF.

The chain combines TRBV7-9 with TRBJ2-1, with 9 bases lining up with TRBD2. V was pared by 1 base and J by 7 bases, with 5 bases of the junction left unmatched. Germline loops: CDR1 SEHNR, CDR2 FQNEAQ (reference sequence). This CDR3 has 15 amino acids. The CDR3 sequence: CASSLVLAGSNEQFF. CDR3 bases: TGTGCCAGCAGCTTAGTCCTAGCGGGGAGTAATGAGCAGTTCTTC.

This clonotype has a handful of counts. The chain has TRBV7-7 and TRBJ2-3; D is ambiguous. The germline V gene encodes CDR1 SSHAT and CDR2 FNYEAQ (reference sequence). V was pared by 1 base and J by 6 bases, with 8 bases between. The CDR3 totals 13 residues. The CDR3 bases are TGTGCCAGCAGCTTAGGGTGGGGTGATACGCAGTATTTT. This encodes CASSLGWGDTQYF. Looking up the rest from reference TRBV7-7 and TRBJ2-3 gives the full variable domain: GAGVSQSPRYKVTKRGQDVTLRCDPISSHATLYWYQQALGQGPEFLTYFNYEAQPDKSGLPSDRFSAERPEGSISTLTIQRTEQRDSAMYRCASSLGWGDTQYFGPGTRLTVL.